A selection of T cell receptor beta chains follows, all from one sample in a study of blood T cell repertoires in COVID-19. Sequencing was performed with immunoSEQ multiplex PCR; in TCRdb, only in-frame clones are kept and a portion is missing. Of 70,000 or so clones detected, around 87% appear once; the ten largest clones hold approximately 28%. The sequenced sample was peripheral blood. The receptors were gathered from a woman aged 80 or older with active or convalescent COVID-19. The CDR3 runs from the conserved cysteine through the conserved F or W. The D gene is left open where the match is weak. Size tells how often a clone was seen (once, few, many) or the class of an expanded clone, and some rows leave it out.

clone_size	v_call	j_call	d_call	cdr3_aa	cdr3_nt
.	TRBV7-2	TRBJ2-3	.	CASSARGYGTDTQYF	TGTGCCAGCAGCGCCAGGGGTTATGGCACAGATACGCAGTATTTT
.	TRBV10-3	TRBJ2-2	TRBD2	CAIRTGLAGAPNTGELFF	TGTGCCATCAGAACCGGACTAGCGGGGGCACCGAACACCGGGGAGCTGTTTTTT
.	TRBV19	TRBJ1-5	.	CASNQGNQPQHF	TGTGCCAGTAACCAGGGGAATCAGCCCCAGCATTTT
.	TRBV9	TRBJ1-1	.	CASSVGAAMNTEAFF	TGTGCCAGCAGCGTAGGGGCAGCTATGAACACTGAAGCTTTCTTT
.	TRBV6-5	TRBJ1-3	.	CASSPQGTTGNTIYF	TGTGCCAGCAGCCCACAGGGAACGACTGGAAACACCATATATTTT
.	TRBV18	TRBJ1-2	.	CASSQDSSPFYGYTF	TGTGCCAGCTCCCAGGACTCGAGCCCCTTCTATGGCTACACCTTC
.	TRBV7-9	TRBJ2-7	.	CAIELMKTGPYEQYF	TGTGCCATCGAACTAATGAAGACAGGACCCTACGAGCAGTACTTC
.	TRBV4-2	TRBJ2-3	TRBD1	CASSQVPGGETDTQYF	TGTGCCAGCAGCCAAGTCCCAGGGGGCGAGACAGATACGCAGTATTTT
.	TRBV5-4	TRBJ1-2	.	CASTSTGGLVSYTF	TGTGCCAGCACTTCTACCGGGGGGTTGGTGAGCTACACCTTC
few	TRBV2	TRBJ1-5	.	CASMANPGYGNQPQHF	TGTGCCAGCATGGCCAACCCGGGATACGGCAATCAGCCCCAGCATTTT
.	TRBV2	TRBJ1-1	.	CASKGRVDTEAFF	TGTGCCAGCAAAGGCAGGGTAGACACTGAAGCTTTCTTT
.	TRBV29-1	TRBJ1-2	TRBD1	CSAPSGQGKNGYTF	TGCAGCGCGCCCTCGGGACAGGGAAAAAATGGCTACACCTTC
.	TRBV7-2	TRBJ1-5	TRBD1	CASSLQGGNQPQHF	TGTGCCAGCAGCTTACAGGGGGGCAATCAGCCCCAGCATTTT
.	TRBV5-1	TRBJ1-1	.	CASSRPGAMNTEAFF	TGCGCCAGCAGCCGGCCGGGAGCAATGAACACTGAAGCTTTCTTT
.	TRBV7-3	TRBJ2-2	TRBD2	CASSILAGTGELFF	TGTGCCAGCAGCATACTAGCGGGGACCGGGGAGCTGTTTTTT
few	TRBV24-1	TRBJ2-3	.	CATSAANSDTQYF	TGTGCCACCAGTGCCGCTAATTCGGATACGCAGTATTTT
.	TRBV3-1/TRBV3-2	TRBJ2-3	.	CASSPGTDTQYF	TGTGCCAGCAGCCCGGGGACAGATACGCAGTATTTT
.	TRBV10-3	TRBJ2-7	.	CAISESLLPKMTGSGERAYEQYF	TGTGCCATCAGTGAGTCGTTGCTCCCGAAGATGACCGGTTCAGGGGAAAGGGCCTACGAGCAGTACTTC
.	TRBV7-2	TRBJ2-1	TRBD1	CASSSQGASYNEQFF	TGTGCCAGCAGCTCACAGGGGGCCTCCTACAATGAGCAGTTCTTC